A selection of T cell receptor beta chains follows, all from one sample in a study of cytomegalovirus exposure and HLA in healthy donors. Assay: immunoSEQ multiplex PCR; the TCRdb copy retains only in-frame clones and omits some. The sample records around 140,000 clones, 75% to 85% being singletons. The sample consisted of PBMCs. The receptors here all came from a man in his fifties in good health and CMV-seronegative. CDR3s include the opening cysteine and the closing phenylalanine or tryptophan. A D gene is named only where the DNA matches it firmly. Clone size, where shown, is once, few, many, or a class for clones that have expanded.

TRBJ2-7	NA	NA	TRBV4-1	CASSQEPTVSSYEQYF	TGCGCCAGCAGCCAAGAGCCCACAGTTTCATCCTACGAGCAGTACTTC
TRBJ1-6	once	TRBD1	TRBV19	CASSRTGQISSYNSPLHF	TGTGCCAGTAGTAGAACGGGACAGATCAGCTCCTATAATTCACCCCTCCACTTT
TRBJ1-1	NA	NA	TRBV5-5	CASSFDSRNTEAFF	TGTGCCAGCAGCTTTGACAGTCGGAACACTGAAGCTTTCTTT
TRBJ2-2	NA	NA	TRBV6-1	CASSQTGYGELFF	TGTGCCAGCAGTCAGACGGGATACGGGGAGCTGTTTTTT
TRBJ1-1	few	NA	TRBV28	CASSSARLGLNTEAFF	TGTGCCAGCAGTTCAGCACGGCTAGGATTGAACACTGAAGCTTTCTTT
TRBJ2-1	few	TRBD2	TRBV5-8	CASSVRTSGGNEQFF	TGTGCCAGCAGCGTTCGTACTAGCGGGGGGAATGAGCAGTTCTTC
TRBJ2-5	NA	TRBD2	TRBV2	CASSGMGGLGETQYF	TGTGCCAGCAGTGGGATGGGGGGGTTAGGGGAGACCCAGTACTTC
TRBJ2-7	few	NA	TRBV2	CASSGPGGQYF	TGTGCCAGCAGCGGGCCCGGGGGGCAGTACTTC
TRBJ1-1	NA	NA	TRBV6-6	CASSSGNTEAFF	TGTGCCAGCAGCTCCGGGAACACTGAAGCTTTCTTT
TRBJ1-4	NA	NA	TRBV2	CASSVQGSEKLFF	TGTGCCAGCAGTGTCCAGGGATCCGAAAAACTGTTTTTT
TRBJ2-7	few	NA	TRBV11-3	CASSLQAYEQYF	TGTGCCAGCAGCCTCCAGGCTTACGAGCAGTACTTC
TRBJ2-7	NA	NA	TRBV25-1	CASSESPGPGNYEQYF	TGTGCCAGCAGTGAATCCCCCGGACCAGGGAACTACGAGCAGTACTTC
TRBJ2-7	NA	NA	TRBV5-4	CASSPQGSSEQYF	TGTGCCAGCAGCCCCCAGGGTTCCTCCGAGCAGTACTTC
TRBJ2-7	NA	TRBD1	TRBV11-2	CASSLGRRGTPYEQYF	TGTGCCAGCAGCTTAGGTCGCAGGGGGACCCCCTACGAGCAGTACTTC
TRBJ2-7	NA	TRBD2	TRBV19	CASSRAGGPYEQYF	TGTGCCAGTAGCCGAGCGGGGGGGCCCTACGAGCAGTACTTC
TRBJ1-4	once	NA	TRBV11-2	CASSPVQGSNEKLFF	TGTGCCAGCAGCCCGGTACAGGGATCTAATGAAAAACTGTTTTTT
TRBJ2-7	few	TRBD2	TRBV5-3	CAMGLAAPPEQYF	TGTGCCATGGGACTAGCGGCCCCCCCCGAGCAGTACTTC
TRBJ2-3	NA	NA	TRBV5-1	CASSVRQSTDTQYF	TGCGCCAGCAGCGTTCGACAGAGCACAGATACGCAGTATTTT
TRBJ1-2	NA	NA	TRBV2	CASSARGTDYGYTF	TGTGCCAGCAGCGCGAGGGGGACGGACTATGGCTACACCTTC
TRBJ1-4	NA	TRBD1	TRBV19	CASKKDRGANEKLFF	TGTGCCAGTAAAAAAGACAGGGGGGCTAATGAAAAACTGTTTTTT
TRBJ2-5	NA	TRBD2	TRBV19	CASSFGTSLQETQYF	TGTGCCAGTAGTTTCGGGACTAGCCTTCAGGAGACCCAGTACTTC
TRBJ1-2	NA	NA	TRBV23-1	CASSQSWARKDGYTF	TGCGCCAGCAGTCAAAGTTGGGCAAGAAAGGATGGCTACACCTTC
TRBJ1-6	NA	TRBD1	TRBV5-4	CASSSISGTGYSPLHF	TGTGCCAGCAGCTCGATCTCCGGGACAGGGTATTCACCCCTCCACTTT
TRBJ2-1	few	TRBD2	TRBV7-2	CASSSTSGGGNEQFF	TGTGCCAGCAGCTCGACTAGCGGGGGGGGGAATGAGCAGTTCTTC
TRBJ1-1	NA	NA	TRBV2	CASSGDRNTEAFF	TGTGCCAGCAGTGGTGACAGGAACACTGAAGCTTTCTTT
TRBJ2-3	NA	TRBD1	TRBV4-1	CASSQGQQGAQADTQYF	TGCGCCAGCAGCCAAGGTCAACAGGGGGCGCAGGCAGATACGCAGTATTTT
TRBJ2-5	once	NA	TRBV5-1	CASNLVSGEGETQYF	TGCGCCAGCAACCTCGTGTCAGGGGAGGGGGAGACCCAGTACTTC
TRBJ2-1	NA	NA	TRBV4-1	CASSPELMALHEQFF	TGCGCCAGCAGCCCGGAACTAATGGCGCTTCATGAGCAGTTCTTC
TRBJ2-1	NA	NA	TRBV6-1	CASRQYNEQFF	TGTGCCAGCCGACAGTACAATGAGCAGTTCTTC